The 23 T cell receptor beta chains below all came from one sample that was sequenced in a study of neurological immune-mediated disorders. TCRdb re-derived calls from the 5' RACE reads in MiXCR, one entry per CDR3 protein. Altogether about 46,000 distinct CDR3 sequences are present, approximately 3% being singletons, with the ten largest covering roughly 16%. The sequenced material came from PBMCs. The receptors derive from a woman aged 50 to 60 with multiple sclerosis.

This clonotype has a count of ten or more. The chain is built from TRBV20-1 and TRBJ2-2; D may match TRBD1 or TRBD2 (5 bases each). This CDR3 is built from 14 residues. V was pared by 6 bases and J by 8 bases, with 19 bases between. Germline values: CDR1 DFQATT, CDR2 SNEGSKA (reference sequence). The CDR3 bases are TGCAGTGCCCCGCCTTATGGGGCGGGTGGGGAGCTGTTTTTT. This codes for CSAPPYGAGGELFF.

Many counts were recorded for this clonotype. This rearrangement joins TRBV5-5 to TRBJ1-1; D might be TRBD1 (6 bases). The length of the CDR3 is 16 residues. V lost 3 bases and J lost 0, with 15 bases in between. Germline CDR1 reads SGHKS; CDR2 reads YYEKEE (reference sequence). CDR3 protein: CASSSGGPTMNTEAFF. CDR3 nucleotides: TGTGCCAGCAGCTCGGGGGGCCCCACTATGAACACTGAAGCTTTCTTT.

There are many counts of this clonotype. The J gene is TRBJ2-6, the V gene TRBV5-1; no reliable D call. CDR1 and CDR2 (germline): SGHRS, YFSETQ. This CDR3 has 16 amino acids. Trimming stripped 4 bases from V and 0 bases from J, with 11 bases between. DNA of the CDR3: TGCGCCAGCAGCCACGGACGTCCCTCTGGGGCCAACGTCCTGACTTTC. This translates into CASSHGRPSGANVLTF. The full variable domain, in which reference TRBV5-1 and TRBJ2-6 provide the parts outside the CDR3, is KAGVTQTPRYLIKTRGQQVTLSCSPISGHRSVSWYQQTPGQGLQFLFEYFSETQRNKGNFPGRFSGRQFSNSRSEMNVSTLELGDSALYLCASSHGRPSGANVLTFGAGSRLTVL.

There are many counts of this clonotype. The chain carries TRBV5-1 and TRBJ2-3; D is uncertain. The CDR3 extends over 16 amino acids. Germline V CDR1 and CDR2: SGHRS, YFSETQ. V lost 2 bases, J lost 4 bases, and 17 bases lay in between. The CDR3 bases are TGCGCCAGCAGCTTACCGGGTCGCATGTTTTCAGATACGCAGTATTTT. Translation: CASSLPGRMFSDTQYF.

This clonotype has a count of ten or more. V gene TRBV19 combines with J gene TRBJ1-5; TRBD1 is a possible D gene (5 bases). The CDR3 extends over 14 amino acids. V was trimmed by 7 bases and J by 11 bases, leaving 21 bases between them. The V gene's germline CDR1 is LNHDA and CDR2 SQIVND (reference sequence). CDR3 DNA sequence: TGTGCCAGTACCCCTGCCCAGGGTACGATTGCCCAGCATTTT. This sequence encodes CASTPAQGTIAQHF.

This clonotype was counted many times. This could be a read error, since a much larger clone is one nucleotide away. The chain couples TRBV12-3 or TRBV12-4 to TRBJ2-3; D possibly corresponds to TRBD1 (6 bases). The CDR3 length is 12 residues. CDR3 sequence: CVSSQTGTLGYF. CDR3 DNA sequence: TGTGTCAGCAGTCAGACCGGGACACTGGGATATTTT.

This clonotype was seen many times. V is TRBV11-1 and J is TRBJ2-5, with 9 positions matching TRBD1. In germline, CDR1 is SGHAT, CDR2 FQDESV (reference sequence). The CDR3 runs to 19 residues. The trim removed 2 bases at V and 1 base at J, leaving 14 bases unmatched. The CDR3 DNA reads TGTGCCAGCAGCTTACCCGTCGGGACAGGGTGGATACCCCAAGAGACCCAGTACTTC. Protein sequence: CASSLPVGTGWIPQETQYF.

This clonotype came up a few times. The V and J genes are TRBV7-9 and TRBJ2-3; D possibly corresponds to TRBD1 (6 bases). Germline V gene data show CDR1 as SEHNR and CDR2 as FQNEAQ (reference sequence). V shed 6 bases and J shed 9 bases, with 16 bases lying between them. The CDR3 extends over 13 amino acids. CDR3 residues: CASSYEQGRTQYF. As DNA, the CDR3 is TGTGCCAGCAGTTACGAACAGGGTCGGACGCAGTATTTT.

A few counts support this clonotype. The chain recombines TRBV6-2 or TRBV6-3 with TRBJ2-5, with a tentative D call TRBD2 (5 bases). Germline V gives CDR1 MNHEY, CDR2 SVGEGT. The V and J ends lost 7 bases and 1 base respectively, with 10 bases between them. The CDR3 spans 13 residues. The CDR3 DNA reads TGTGCCAGCAAGGGAGTAGGCCAAGAGACCCAGTACTTC. It codes for CASKGVGQETQYF.

V usage is TRBV28 and J usage is TRBJ2-1, with TRBD2 matching over 8 bases. J gave up 4 bases and V 5 bases, and 7 bases lay outside the gene matches. CDR3 size: 15 residues. The germline CDR1 and CDR2 sequences are MDHEN and SYDVKM. CDR3 sequence: CASSTQGLGYNEQFF. CDR3 DNA: TGTGCCAGCAGTACACAGGGACTAGGATACAATGAGCAGTTCTTC.

This clonotype showed up many times. The rearrangement links TRBV5-1 to TRBJ1-3; TRBD1 matches 7 bases. CDR3 length: 14 residues. V dropped 4 bases and J dropped 4; count of bases not matched to a gene: 5. Germline V lookup: CDR1 SGHRS, CDR2 YFSETQ. The CDR3: CASSPGTEGNTIYF. The CDR3 coding sequence is TGCGCCAGCAGCCCCGGGACAGAAGGAAACACCATATATTTT.

This clonotype occurred many times. One end of the junction fails to match germline, which may point to a read error. V gene TRBV3-1 combines with J gene TRBJ2-1, with D maybe TRBD2 (5 bases). Germline V gene data show CDR1 as LGHDT and CDR2 as YNNKEL (reference sequence). The CDR3 is made up of 12 amino acids. CDR3 in amino acids: CASSQSTVALVF. The CDR3 DNA reads as TGTGCCAGCAGCCAAAGTACCGTAGCACTAGTCTTC.

This clonotype appeared many times. CDR3 sequence: CSAPKGAGVSYNEQFF. Here the CDR3 DNA reads TGCAGTGCTCCCAAGGGGGCAGGGGTATCCTACAATGAGCAGTTCTTC. This chain connects TRBV20-1 to TRBJ2-1; 7 bases fit TRBD1. Germline values: CDR1 DFQATT, CDR2 SNEGSKA (reference sequence). This CDR3 comprises 16 residues. With 5 bases clipped from V and 1 base from J, the junction kept 11 bases outside the gene matches.

This clonotype was seen ten or more times. CDR3 sequence (DNA): TGTGCCAGCAGCGGGAGGGTTAGCTCCTACAATGAGCAGTTCTTC. It encodes CASSGRVSSYNEQFF. V is TRBV7-2 and J is TRBJ2-1; TRBD2 matches at 7 bases. V dropped 5 bases and J dropped 0; count of bases not matched to a gene: 4. Germline CDR1 is SGHTA and CDR2 is FQGNSA. This CDR3 has 15 residues.

This clonotype was seen ten or more times. The chain employs TRBV5-1 and TRBJ2-5; tentatively, D is TRBD2 (6 bases). CDR3 length equals 13 residues. Trimming stripped 4 bases from V and 4 bases from J, with 11 bases between. CDR1 is SGHRS, CDR2 YFSETQ, per germline. As DNA, the CDR3 is TGCGCCAGCAGCCGGGACTGGCCAGAGACCCAGTACTTC. Its translation is CASSRDWPETQYF.

This clonotype was observed at least ten times. The J gene is TRBJ1-2, the V gene TRBV20-1; 10 positions agree with TRBD1. The J segment lost 0 bases and the V segment lost 6 bases, leaving 7 bases of the junction unmatched. Per germline, CDR1 DFQATT and CDR2 SNEGSKA (reference sequence). This CDR3 contains 15 residues. Written as DNA, the CDR3 is TGCAGTGCCCCGGCGACAGGGGGCTCTAACTATGGCTACACCTTC. This translates into CSAPATGGSNYGYTF.

This chain links TRBV5-1 with TRBJ1-1; D remains ambiguous. V gave up 3 bases and J gave up 3 bases, with 9 bases separating them. The germline gives CDR1 SGHRS, CDR2 YFSETQ. CDR3 length: 13 amino acids. Here the CDR3 DNA reads TGCGCCAGCAGCTGGGTTATTGACACTGAAGCTTTCTTT. It translates to CASSWVIDTEAFF. The full variable domain, with the rest looked up from reference TRBV5-1 and TRBJ1-1, is KAGVTQTPRYLIKTRGQQVTLSCSPISGHRSVSWYQQTPGQGLQFLFEYFSETQRNKGNFPGRFSGRQFSNSRSEMNVSTLELGDSALYLCASSWVIDTEAFFGQGTRLTVV.

The sample holds many counts of this clonotype. The V call is TRBV7-9, the J call TRBJ2-7; tentatively, D is TRBD1 or TRBD2 (5 bases each). CDR1 SEHNR and CDR2 FQNEAQ come from the germline V gene (reference sequence). V was cut by 3 bases and J by 2 bases, with 17 bases left in between. The CDR3 is 16 amino acids. The CDR3 loop reads CASSFSGTRATYEQYF. The CDR3 bases are TGTGCCAGCAGCTTCTCCGGGACCCGGGCCACCTACGAGCAGTACTTC.

At least ten counts were recorded for this clonotype. This chain joins TRBV6-5 and TRBJ1-2; tentatively, D is TRBD1 (6 bases). This CDR3 contains 14 residues. Looked up from germline, CDR1 is MNHEY and CDR2 is SVGAGI. V dropped 0 bases and J dropped 6 bases, with 11 bases sitting between them. This chain's CDR3 is CASSYSGGLDGYTF. The CDR3 DNA sequence: TGTGCCAGCAGTTACTCCGGGGGGCTAGATGGCTACACCTTC.

At least ten counts were recorded for this clonotype. The chain carries TRBV7-2 and TRBJ1-5, with D possibly being TRBD1 (5 bases). The CDR3 spans 17 residues. V was trimmed by 0 bases and J by 3 bases, leaving 15 bases between them. The germline V gene encodes CDR1 SGHTA and CDR2 FQGNSA. CDR3 DNA: TGTGCCAGCAGCTTAGCGCCTCCGGGGCCGACCAATCAGCCCCAGCATTTT. Encoded protein: CASSLAPPGPTNQPQHF.

This clonotype was counted many times. This rearrangement joins TRBV4-2 to TRBJ2-5; weak D call: TRBD1 (5 bases). Germline CDR1 and CDR2: LGHNA and YNFKEQ. The CDR3 is 14 amino acids. Trimming removed 1 base at V and 1 base at J, with 7 bases between. In DNA form, the CDR3 reads TGTGCCAGCAGCCAAGGGGGCATCCAAGAGACCCAGTACTTC. Its translation: CASSQGGIQETQYF.

This clonotype was observed many times. CDR3 nucleotide sequence: TGTGCCAGCAGCACAAGACAGGGCCGAGGCACTGAAGCTTTCTTT. Protein: CASSTRQGRGTEAFF. The J gene is TRBJ1-1, the V gene TRBV7-8; 7 bases agree with TRBD1. Germline-derived CDR1 and CDR2 are SGHVS and FQNEAQ. V trimming: 5 bases; J trimming: 4 bases; junction bases outside the gene matches: 10. The CDR3 runs 15 residues.

The sample holds many counts of this clonotype. The rearrangement uses TRBV13 and TRBJ2-5; D is undetermined. Trimming stripped 5 bases from V and 0 bases from J, with 16 bases between. The CDR3 runs 16 residues. Germline CDR1 and CDR2: PRHDT and FYEKMQ (reference sequence). The CDR3 nucleotides are TGTGCCAGCAGCGCCACGACCCTTCGGAACCAAGAGACCCAGTACTTC. This encodes CASSATTLRNQETQYF.